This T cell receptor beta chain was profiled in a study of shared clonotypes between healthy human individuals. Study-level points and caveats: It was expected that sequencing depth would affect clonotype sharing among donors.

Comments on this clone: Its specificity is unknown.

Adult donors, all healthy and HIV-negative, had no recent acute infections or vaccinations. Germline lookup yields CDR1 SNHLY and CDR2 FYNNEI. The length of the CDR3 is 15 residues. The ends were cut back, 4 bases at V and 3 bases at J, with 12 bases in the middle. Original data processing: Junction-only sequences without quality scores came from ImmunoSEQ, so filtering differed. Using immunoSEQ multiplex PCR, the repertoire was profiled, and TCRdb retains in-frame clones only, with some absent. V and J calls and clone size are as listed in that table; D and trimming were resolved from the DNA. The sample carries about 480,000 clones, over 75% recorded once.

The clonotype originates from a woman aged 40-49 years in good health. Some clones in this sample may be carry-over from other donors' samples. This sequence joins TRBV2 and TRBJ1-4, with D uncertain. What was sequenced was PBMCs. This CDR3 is CASSGLVGSNEKLFF. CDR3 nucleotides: TGTGCCAGCAGTGGCTTGGTTGGGTCTAATGAAAAACTGTTTTTT.